This T cell receptor beta chain appears in the sequencing data of a study of spatial heterogeneity in lung cancer (dated by TCRdb to 2018 to 2020). Background on the whole study: Donors were approximately 72 patients with early-stage, untreated non-small cell lung cancer from the lung TRACERx cohort. Follow-up PBMC samples were sequenced whenever the samples were available, and the median time to follow-up was around two years after resection. Beta-chain transcripts were consistently detected in greater numbers than alpha-chain transcripts, which likely reflects a higher abundance of beta-chain transcripts. In the raw uncorrected reads, each unique combination of TCR and UMI appeared on average more than ten times. TCR alpha and beta repertoires were quantitatively compared across multiple tumor regions, matched nontumor lung and blood in non-small cell lung cancer. TCR repertoire features were related to nonsynonymous mutation counts determined by whole-exome sequencing of tumor tissue. Both alpha and beta chains were TCR-sequenced in hundreds of tumor regions, around 65 matched nontumor lung samples and around 50 PBMC samples obtained at surgery.

The meaning of the sample's time point label: blood at routine non-recurrence follow-up after resection. Without any cell sorting, TCR sequencing was performed on whole RNA extracted either from tumor and nontumor lung tissue or from cryopreserved PBMC samples. Patients were selected for TCR sequencing only if sufficient RNA was available from at least two tumor regions. The protocol used for the library was 5' RACE. Data came from a NextSeq 500. To allow correction of PCR and sequencing errors, the TCR library protocol tagged every TCR cDNA molecule with a unique molecular identifier. As for the authors' bioinformatics: TCR identification, UMI-based error correction and CDR3 extraction were performed with Decombinator tools. TCRs above a frequency of 2 per 1,000, corresponding to the top 1% of the tumor frequency distribution, were defined as expanded. Rényi diversity was computed with the R vegan package after subsampling each repertoire 100 times to 5,000 TCRs. CDR3 similarity networks were built from amino acid triplet string-kernel similarity, connecting CDR3s with pairwise similarity above 0.82. TCRdb's own reprocessing of the public reads used fastp at Q25 and MiXCR and kept productive beta chains. Here each entry gathers all rows of one CDR3 protein and keeps the most common genes and DNA. The V and J calls, along with clone size, are taken from TCRdb and not from the paper's own processing. The sample data list fewer than 150,000 distinct CDR3 sequences, and 10% to 14% of these were observed just once. The ten largest clones add up to approximately 24% of the sample.

Study-level results and caveats: Additional single-cell paired TCR alpha and beta sequencing was considered necessary to confirm, at a functional level, the hypothesis that regional TCRs recognize regional mutations. Ubiquitous expanded tumor TCRs were detected in blood more often at tumor resection than at routine follow-up. Comparisons of baseline and follow-up blood repertoires included only 15 or so patients.

This clonotype was observed many times. Its specific antigen is unknown. Within one base of it there is no much larger clone, and no base qualities were kept. CDR1 is given as MNHEY and CDR2 as SVGEGT, both from the germline V gene. V is trimmed back by 6 bases and J by 2 bases, and the junction contains 7 bases that no gene match accounts for. The CDR3 runs 15 amino acids, cysteine and phenylalanine included. Just CDR3 DNA is preserved here, 45 bases in frame from base 1. Material: PBMCs, obtained at follow-up. This chain joins TRBV6-2 or TRBV6-3 to TRBJ2-1, and TRBD1 aligns with 7 junction nucleotides. The source of this sequence is a female donor with early-stage non-small cell lung cancer. In nucleotides, the sequence is TGTGCCAGCAGAAGACGACAGGGAACCTACAATGAGCAGTTCTTC. It translates to CASRRRQGTYNEQFF.